This T cell receptor beta chain was obtained from a study of cytomegalovirus exposure and HLA in healthy donors (dated by TCRdb to between 2016 and 2019). As for the study more broadly: An earlier analysis of some 500 of the donors reported 276 Gb of sequence data and some 120 million unique TCR beta sequences from about 200 million T cells. Roughly 300 gigabases of sequencing data and roughly 81 million unique TCR sequences made up an early release that covered several hundred HLA-typed donors. The genetic ancestry cluster associated with self-reported Caucasian donors included 81% of the 300 to 450 genotyped donors. The study aimed to test whether signatures of past pathogen exposure could be identified by cataloging public T cell receptors. The study used immunosequencing to profile the T cell repertoires of several hundred subjects and linked those repertoires to cytomegalovirus serostatus. A separate validation cohort of roughly 130 different subjects was used in addition to the approximately 700-subject first cohort. To predict cytomegalovirus infection status, the study brought together high-throughput TCR immunosequencing, statistical association of individual TCRs with disease status, and machine learning. To study patterns of TCR occurrence, a later analysis re-analyzed previously published TCR beta repertoires from hundreds of donors and added high-resolution HLA genotyping. Rather than using new phenotypic data, the later analysis identified candidate immune exposures from TCR beta sequences and from how often those sequences occurred across donors. In an earlier analysis of roughly 600 of the donors, high-throughput TCR beta sequencing was used to judge whether each TCR beta V gene segment behaved as functional or pseudogenic. Alongside the repertoire data, information on donor age, sex, ethnicity and CMV serostatus was compiled. In a later genetic analysis, genome-wide SNP genotypes for about 65% of the roughly 700 donors were used, and that subset was treated as a discovery cohort. All discovery cohort repertoires had been generated on a single sequencing platform. Both class I and class II loci were covered by HLA typing, at four-digit resolution. The number of donors typed differed by locus, with roughly 620-640 for A, B, C, DRB1 and DQB1, more than 500 for DQA1, some 570 for DPA1, and 400 to 490 for DPB1. Several DR-DQ haplotypes were treated as single units for association and clustering because of strong linkage in the cohort. Among about 370 genotyped donors of the cohort, an average of around 250,000 unique TCR beta nucleotide sequences was sequenced per donor, of which roughly 18% were non-productive.

In total, roughly 670 healthy bone marrow donors made up the cohort. At the time of sampling, all cohort members were nominally healthy, though unrecorded immune exposures were likely present. The donor tested CMV seronegative, placing the donor among the 300 to 400 seronegative members of the cohort. Every donor gave a peripheral blood sample, and the peripheral blood mononuclear cells from that sample were used for TCR beta sequencing. The Qiagen DNeasy Blood Extraction Kit was used to extract genomic DNA from the blood cell samples. Via the germline V gene, CDR1 is MGHRA and CDR2 YSYEKL. Relative to germline, V is 1 base shorter and J is 4 bases shorter, with 14 bases between their ends. The CDR3 runs 16 amino acids, cysteine and phenylalanine included. The sequence is cut down to CDR3 DNA, 48 bases in frame from base 1. Notes on this clone: Its antigen remains unidentified. Base qualities were left out, and no much larger clone turns up one base away.

Libraries were prepared through the immunoSEQ multiplex PCR assay. For the multiplex PCR, a mixture combining 60 forward primers for TCR Vbeta segments and 13 reverse primers for TCR Jbeta segments was used. Amplification of the CDR3 region of rearranged TCR beta genes was performed with a multiplex PCR assay on genomic DNA. The Illumina HiSeq System was used to sequence the amplified TCR beta libraries as 87-base-pair reads. Per the source publication's procedure: A later analysis counted tens of millions of unique TCR beta chains across the roughly 700 repertoires, and 9 million to 14 million of these chains were shared by at least two donors. A nearest-neighbor algorithm error-corrected the raw reads and collapsed the reads into unique sequences, merging closely related sequences to remove PCR and sequencing errors. To assign V, D and J gene segments, CDR3 sequences were aligned to IMGT reference sequences. For a sequence to be retained, a match of at least six nucleotides was required to both a V gene segment and a J gene segment. A rearrangement counted as productive if the CDR3 had no stop codons and remained in frame with V and J, and every other rearrangement counted as non-productive. CDR3 was defined by IMGT convention, running from the second conserved V-encoded cysteine to the conserved J-encoded phenylalanine. The earlier analysis of some 600 of the donors excluded sequences that lacked an unambiguous match to a single V gene segment. In an earlier analysis of approximately 590 of the donors, V segments were called functional above 56.7% productive rearrangements and were called segregating when the between-donor standard deviation exceeded 5%. A statistical classification framework was built for diagnosing cytomegalovirus status from the catalog of TCR beta chain sequences. In a later analysis, TCR nucleotide sequences were compared against IMGT/GENE-DB human TR gene sequences so that V and J genes could be assigned. The TCRdist pipeline was used in a later analysis to assign CDR3 sequences and most-parsimonious VDJ recombination scenarios. In a later analysis, each TCR beta chain was defined by its CDR3 amino acid sequence together with its V-gene family, and reads lacking a unique V-gene family were excluded. A later analysis removed 592 highly shared, low-generation-probability nucleotide sequences to deal with suspected cross-contamination and a sequencing artifact. In a later analysis, a clonal expansion index was calculated for each public chain from normalized within-repertoire ranks of inferred template counts. Generation probabilities in a later analysis came from a VDJ recombination model fitted to out-of-frame rearrangements, and those results were checked against IGoR. Hypergeometric tests were used in a later analysis to score TCR-TCR, TCR-HLA and TCR-CMV co-occurrence, with a repertoire-size bias correction applied to the TCR pairs. In a later analysis, false discovery rates were estimated by permuting HLA or CMV assignments 20 times. In a later analysis, co-occurring TCRs were grouped using DBSCAN, and TCRdist sequence similarity was added for clustering within HLA-allele-positive subsets. For co-occurrence clustering, repertoires with fewer than 30,000 or more than 120,000 public chains were excluded, along with several repertoires with anomalous nucleotide sharing. In TCRdb, the immuneACCESS table is reduced to in-frame sequences with V and J assigned. These tables do not hold every clone; where another copy was compared, an unresolved V gene accounts for under half, and the others remain unexplained. Clonal size and the V and J genes are those of that table, whereas D and trimming came from the DNA. For this sample there are some 80,000 clones; around three quarters appear just once. The ten largest clones capture around 3.6% of the sample.

What the work shows at the level of the full study, not this receptor alone: The cohort was sequenced for TCR beta chains only, and without alpha or paired-chain data the features that could be detected were limited. Correlated functional status among segregating V segments might be attributable to linkage disequilibrium, but an unknown experimental factor could not be ruled out. Compared with equally common non-associated chains, HLA-associated TCR beta chains in a later analysis were more clonally expanded and had lower generation probabilities. Across donors, most TCR sequences were observed very rarely, whereas some public TCRs were present in many individuals. Cytomegalovirus status was reported to be diagnosed by the classifier with high specificity and sensitivity in both the original and validation cohorts. A cluster of highly shared sequence variants was judged likely to represent a technical artifact of the sequencing pipeline. Because some donors lacked HLA typing at each locus, the association tests relied only on the typed subset. According to a later genetic analysis, donors in an Asian-associated ancestry cluster had fewer N-insertions in productive TCRs than the approximately 630-donor mean. It was suggested by the authors that the approach could potentially be generalized to other disease states and immunological phenotypes. V-gene and J-gene trimming of TCR beta chains was associated with a missense DCLRE1C variant in a later genetic analysis, and the association was replicated in an independent cohort. In a later analysis, most CMV-associated TCR beta chains were found to appear HLA-restricted, with HLA associations seemingly driven largely by CMV exposure. Specific HLA alleles were associated with 16,951 TCR beta sequences at a false discovery rate of 0.05 in a later analysis. Several of the top co-occurrence clusters appeared to be linked to parvovirus B19, influenza, CMV and Epstein-Barr virus, according to a later analysis. In the study, some 160 TCR beta chains were listed as associated with cytomegalovirus. When HLA alleles, especially DR and DQ, strongly co-occurred, attributing TCR associations to individual alleles was difficult. Immune exposure information for the cohort was limited to CMV serostatus. A further reported finding was that TCR beta sequences accurately predicted the HLA-A and HLA-B alleles for most subjects in the first cohort. In a later analysis, TCR association rates were found to vary across HLA loci, with the most associated TCRs seen for DRB1 alleles and the fewest for HLA-C alleles. Broadly in line with IMGT annotations, most TCR beta V segments showed up in productive rearrangements about 87% or about 30% of the time in an earlier analysis of roughly 590 of the donors. Because the 87-base-pair reads could not distinguish some IMGT-functional V segments, including TRBV6-2 and TRBV6-3, those segments were excluded. A few of the identified cytomegalovirus-associated TCR beta chains were confirmed in vitro to be specific for cytomegalovirus antigens. The earlier analysis of 587 of the donors excluded fewer than 20 rarely observed V segments, including chromosome 9 orphons, because counts were too low. Roughly uniform sequencing depth across donors was assumed in presence/absence analyses, although this assumption may not hold.

The origin of this receptor is a man between 40 and 49 years old in good health and CMV-seronegative. The V and J segments used are TRBV4-1 and TRBJ2-1; possibly the D gene is TRBD1, per 6 matching bases. The sequencing sample was made of PBMCs. The base sequence is TGCGCCAGCAGCCAAGCGGCACAGGGTTTTTACAATGAGCAGTTCTTC. Translated, this is CASSQAAQGFYNEQFF.